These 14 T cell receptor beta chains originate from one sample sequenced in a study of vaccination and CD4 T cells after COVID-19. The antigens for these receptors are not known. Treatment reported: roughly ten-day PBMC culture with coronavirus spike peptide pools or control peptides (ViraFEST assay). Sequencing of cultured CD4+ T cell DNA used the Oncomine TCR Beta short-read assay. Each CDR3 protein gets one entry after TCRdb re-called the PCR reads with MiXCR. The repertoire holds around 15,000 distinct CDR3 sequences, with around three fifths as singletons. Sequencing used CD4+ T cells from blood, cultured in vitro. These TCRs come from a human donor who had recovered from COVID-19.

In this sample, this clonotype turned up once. CDR3 sequence: CASSEKTDFNYGYTF. CDR3 nucleotides: TGTGCCAGCAGTGAAAAGACAGATTTCAACTATGGCTACACCTTC. The V call is TRBV6-1, the J call TRBJ1-2; TRBD1 might be the D (5 bases). The CDR3 runs 15 residues. Germline CDR1 MNHNS, CDR2 SASEGT. Trimming removed 2 bases from V and 2 bases from J, with 12 bases in between.

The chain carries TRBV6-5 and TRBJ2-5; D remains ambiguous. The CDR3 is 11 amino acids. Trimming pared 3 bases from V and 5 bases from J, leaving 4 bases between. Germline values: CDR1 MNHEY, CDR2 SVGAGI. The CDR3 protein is CASSYVETQYF. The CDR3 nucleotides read TGTGCCAGCAGTTATGTGGAGACCCAGTACTTC.

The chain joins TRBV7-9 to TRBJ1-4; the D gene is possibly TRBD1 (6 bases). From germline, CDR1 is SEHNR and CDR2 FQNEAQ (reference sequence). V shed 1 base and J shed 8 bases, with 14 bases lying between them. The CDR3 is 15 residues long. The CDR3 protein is CASSLGGGDMEKLFF. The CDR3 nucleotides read TGTGCCAGCAGCTTAGGGGGCGGGGACATGGAAAAACTGTTTTTT. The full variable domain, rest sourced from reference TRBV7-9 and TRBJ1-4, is DTGVSQNPRHKITKRGQNVTFRCDPISEHNRLYWYRQTLGQGPEFLTYFQNEAQLEKSRLLSDRFSAERPKGSFSTLEIQRTEQGDSAMYLCASSLGGGDMEKLFFGSGTQLSVL.

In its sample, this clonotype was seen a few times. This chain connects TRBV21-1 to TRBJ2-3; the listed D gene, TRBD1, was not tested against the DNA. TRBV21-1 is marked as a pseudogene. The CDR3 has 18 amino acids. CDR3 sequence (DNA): TGTGCCAGCAGCAAAGGGCCCACGGGACCCAAAAATACAGATACGCAGTATTTT. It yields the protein CASSKGPTGPKNTDTQYF.

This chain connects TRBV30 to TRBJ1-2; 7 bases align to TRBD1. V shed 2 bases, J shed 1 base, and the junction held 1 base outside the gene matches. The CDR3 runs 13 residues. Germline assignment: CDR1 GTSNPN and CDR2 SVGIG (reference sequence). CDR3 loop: CAWSRDSNYGYTF. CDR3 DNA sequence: TGTGCCTGGAGTAGGGACAGTAACTATGGCTACACCTTC.

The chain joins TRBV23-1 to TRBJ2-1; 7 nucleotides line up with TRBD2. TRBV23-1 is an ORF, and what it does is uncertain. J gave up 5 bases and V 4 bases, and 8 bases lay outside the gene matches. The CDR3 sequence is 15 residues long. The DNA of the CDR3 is TGCGCCAGCAGTCTTCGTCCAGCGGGGAACAATGAGCAGTTCTTC. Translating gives CASSLRPAGNNEQFF.

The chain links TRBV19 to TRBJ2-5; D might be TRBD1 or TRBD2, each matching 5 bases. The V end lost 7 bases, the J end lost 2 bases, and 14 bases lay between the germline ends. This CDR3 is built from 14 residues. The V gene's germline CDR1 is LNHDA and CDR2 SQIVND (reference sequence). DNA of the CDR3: TGTGCCAGTAACGTTGGGGGTGGACAAGAGACCCAGTACTTC. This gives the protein CASNVGGGQETQYF. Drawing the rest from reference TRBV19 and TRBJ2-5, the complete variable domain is DGGITQSPKYLFRKEGQNVTLSCEQNLNHDAMYWYRQDPGQGLRLIYYSQIVNDFQKGDIAEGYSVSREKKESFPLTVTSAQKNPTAFYLCASNVGGGQETQYFGPGTRLLVL.

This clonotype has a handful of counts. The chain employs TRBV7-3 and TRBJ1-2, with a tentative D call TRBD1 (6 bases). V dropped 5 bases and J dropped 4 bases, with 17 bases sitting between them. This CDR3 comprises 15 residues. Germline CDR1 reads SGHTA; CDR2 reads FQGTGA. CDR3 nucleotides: TGTGCCAGCAGCGAAAACCCAGGGGCTGGCTATGGCTACACCTTC. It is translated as CASSENPGAGYGYTF.

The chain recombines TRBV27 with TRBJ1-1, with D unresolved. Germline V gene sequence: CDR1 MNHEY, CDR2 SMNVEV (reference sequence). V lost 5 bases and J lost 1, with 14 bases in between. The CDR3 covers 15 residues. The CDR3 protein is CASSLSRTANTEAFF. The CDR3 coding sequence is TGTGCCAGCAGTCTCTCTCGGACGGCGAACACTGAAGCTTTCTTT.

The CDR3 DNA reads TGTGCCAGCAGCCTACAGGGTGCCGATGGGCAGCCCCAGCATTTT. Translated, it gives CASSLQGADGQPQHF. The J gene is TRBJ1-5, the V gene TRBV2; a possible D gene is TRBD1 (6 bases). Germline-derived CDR1 and CDR2 are SNHLY and FYNNEI. V gave up 6 bases and J gave up 7 bases, with 19 bases separating them. The CDR3 runs to 15 residues.

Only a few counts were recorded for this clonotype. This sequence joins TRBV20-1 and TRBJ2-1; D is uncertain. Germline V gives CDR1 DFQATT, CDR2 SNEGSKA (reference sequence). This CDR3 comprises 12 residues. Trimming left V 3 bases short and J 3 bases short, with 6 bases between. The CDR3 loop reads CSARINYNEQFF. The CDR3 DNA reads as TGCAGTGCTAGGATAAACTACAATGAGCAGTTCTTC.

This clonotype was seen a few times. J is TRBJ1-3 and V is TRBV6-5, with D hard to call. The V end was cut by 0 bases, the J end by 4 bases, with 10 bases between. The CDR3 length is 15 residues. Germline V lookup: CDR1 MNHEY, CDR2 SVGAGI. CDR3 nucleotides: TGTGCCAGCAGTTACTCGCGAGAAGCCGGAAACACCATATATTTT. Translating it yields CASSYSREAGNTIYF.

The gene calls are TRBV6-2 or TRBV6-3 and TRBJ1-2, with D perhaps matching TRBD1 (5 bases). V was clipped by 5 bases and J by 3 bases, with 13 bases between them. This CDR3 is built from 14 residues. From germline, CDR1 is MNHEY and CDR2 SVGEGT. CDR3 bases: TGTGCCAGCAGTACCCCGCCGGGGGACTATGGCTACACCTTC. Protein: CASSTPPGDYGYTF.

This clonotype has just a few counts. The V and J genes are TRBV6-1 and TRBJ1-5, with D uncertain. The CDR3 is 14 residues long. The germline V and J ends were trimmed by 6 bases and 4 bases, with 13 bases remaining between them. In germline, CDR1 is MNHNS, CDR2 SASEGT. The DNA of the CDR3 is TGTGCCAGCAGGCTTGGGGTAGTGAATCAGCCCCAGCATTTT. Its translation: CASRLGVVNQPQHF.